A selection of T cell receptor beta chains follows, all from one sample in a study of T cell changes during pregnancy in multiple sclerosis. TCRdb keeps only in-frame clones here, not all; method: immunoSEQ multiplex PCR. The sample lists about 64,000 clones, roughly 92% seen once, with approximately 1.5% in the top ten. The sample was peripheral blood, taken in the second trimester of pregnancy. The receptors here all came from a female donor with multiple sclerosis, enrolled in a pregnancy study. CDR3s include the opening cysteine and the closing phenylalanine or tryptophan. A D gene is named only where the DNA matches it firmly. Clone size is given for some rows only: seen once, a few or many times, or a class if the clone is expanded.

abundance,d_gene,v_gene,j_gene,CDR3aa,CDR3nt
once,-,TRBV5-1,TRBJ2-7,CASSLAANHEQYF,TGCGCCAGCAGCTTGGCCGCGAACCACGAGCAGTACTTC
few,TRBD2,TRBV7-8,TRBJ2-3,CASSLGRGLAGFTDTQYF,TGTGCCAGCAGCTTAGGGAGGGGGCTAGCGGGATTCACAGATACGCAGTATTTT
-,TRBD1,TRBV30,TRBJ1-2,CAWAHTGGAYGYTF,TGTGCCTGGGCCCATACAGGGGGCGCATATGGCTACACCTTC
-,TRBD1,TRBV6-5,TRBJ1-4,CASKGQSHEKLFF,TGTGCCAGCAAGGGACAGAGTCATGAAAAACTGTTTTTT
-,-,TRBV5-1,TRBJ2-3,CASSAGQGTDTQYF,TGCGCCAGCAGCGCCGGACAAGGCACAGATACGCAGTATTTT
-,TRBD1,TRBV6-5,TRBJ1-5,CASRVQGDSNQPQHF,TGTGCCAGCAGGGTACAGGGGGATAGCAATCAGCCCCAGCATTTT
-,-,TRBV10-2,TRBJ1-4,CASSPRGSDEKLFF,TGCGCCAGCAGTCCCAGGGGTTCCGATGAAAAACTGTTTTTT
-,-,TRBV28,TRBJ1-1,CASTPAGDTAFF,TGTGCCAGCACCCCGGCCGGGGATACAGCTTTCTTT
-,TRBD1,TRBV19,TRBJ1-6,CASSMGQLNSPLHF,TGTGCCAGTAGTATGGGACAGCTTAATTCACCCCTCCACTTT
-,-,TRBV7-9,TRBJ1-5,CASSQGRDPLGNQPQHF,TGTGCCAGCAGCCAGGGGAGGGATCCATTGGGCAATCAGCCCCAGCATTTT
-,TRBD1,TRBV27,TRBJ2-4,CASSGGTGSDIQYF,TGTGCCAGCAGTGGCGGGACAGGGTCGGACATTCAGTACTTC
-,TRBD1,TRBV6-6,TRBJ2-5,CASSRWDREQETQYF,TGTGCCAGCAGTCGCTGGGACAGGGAACAAGAGACCCAGTACTTC
few,-,TRBV10-1,TRBJ2-3,CASSGVGSGGTDTQYF,TGCGCCAGCAGTGGAGTGGGTAGCGGAGGCACAGATACGCAGTATTTT
-,TRBD2,TRBV29-1,TRBJ2-1,CSGPGLAVNEQFF,TGCAGCGGCCCGGGACTAGCGGTTAATGAGCAGTTCTTC
-,TRBD2,TRBV7-2,TRBJ2-7,CASSSGRWAGGSYEQYF,TGTGCCAGCAGCTCGGGACGGTGGGCGGGAGGGTCCTACGAGCAGTACTTC
-,-,TRBV27,TRBJ1-1,CASSFSPRTEAFF,TGTGCCAGCAGTTTCTCCCCTCGCACTGAAGCTTTCTTT
-,TRBD1,TRBV7-9,TRBJ1-1,CASTTRGQGSEAFF,TGTGCCAGCACAACGCGAGGACAGGGGTCTGAAGCTTTCTTT
-,-,TRBV7-6,TRBJ2-3,CASTLEASASTDTQYF,TGTGCCAGCACCCTTGAGGCTAGCGCCTCCACAGATACGCAGTATTTT
-,TRBD2,TRBV5-1,TRBJ2-7,CASSLSSSGTYEQYF,TGCGCCAGCAGCTTGTCGTCTAGCGGGACCTACGAGCAGTACTTC
once,-,TRBV4-2,TRBJ1-1,CASSQEAPRTEAFF,TGTGCCAGCAGCCAAGAGGCCCCGAGGACTGAAGCTTTCTTT
-,-,TRBV29-1,TRBJ1-1,CSVERREYTEAFF,TGCAGCGTTGAAAGGAGGGAGTACACTGAAGCTTTCTTT
-,TRBD2,TRBV4-1,TRBJ2-2,CASSLGRAGTGELFF,TGCGCCAGCAGCCTAGGTAGAGCGGGGACCGGGGAGCTGTTTTTT
-,-,TRBV29-1,TRBJ2-5,CSVGQAEGETQYF,TGCAGCGTTGGACAGGCCGAGGGAGAGACCCAGTACTTC
-,-,TRBV5-1,TRBJ1-2,CASSLDPGNYGYTF,TGCGCCAGCAGCTTGGATCCAGGGAACTATGGCTACACCTTC
-,TRBD2,TRBV7-9,TRBJ2-2,CASSPPLAGGANTGELFF,TGTGCCAGCAGCCCCCCCCTAGCGGGAGGAGCGAACACCGGGGAGCTGTTTTTT
-,TRBD1,TRBV29-1,TRBJ1-2,CSVESPRTGNGYTF,TGCAGCGTTGAGTCCCCCAGGACAGGGAACGGCTACACCTTC
-,TRBD2,TRBV6-4,TRBJ2-3,CASSVGLDTDTQYF,TGTGCCAGCAGTGTGGGACTAGACACAGATACGCAGTATTTT
-,TRBD2,TRBV5-6,TRBJ2-1,CASSPLAGDPYNEQFF,TGTGCCAGCAGCCCCTTAGCGGGAGACCCTTACAATGAGCAGTTCTTC
-,TRBD1,TRBV10-3,TRBJ2-5,CAIKGSRDSQETQYF,TGTGCCATCAAGGGGAGCCGGGACAGTCAAGAGACCCAGTACTTC
-,-,TRBV28,TRBJ1-1,CASSLTSASGEAFF,TGTGCCAGCAGTCTAACAAGCGCCTCTGGTGAAGCTTTCTTT
-,TRBD1,TRBV7-9,TRBJ2-5,CASTLWDSQETQYF,TGTGCCAGCACCCTATGGGACAGCCAAGAGACCCAGTACTTC
-,TRBD2,TRBV10-3,TRBJ2-3,CAISESGLAVADTQYF,TGTGCCATCAGTGAGTCAGGACTAGCGGTAGCAGATACGCAGTATTTT
-,TRBD1,TRBV18,TRBJ2-1,CASSPGTGEHNEQFF,TGTGCCAGCTCACCAGGGACAGGGGAACACAATGAGCAGTTCTTC
few,-,TRBV5-6,TRBJ1-3,CASSLAEAALTYSGNTIYF,TGTGCCAGCAGCTTGGCGGAGGCAGCCCTTACCTACTCTGGAAACACCATATATTTT
-,TRBD2,TRBV28,TRBJ2-3,CASTGLAGDTDTQYF,TGTGCCAGCACCGGACTAGCGGGGGACACAGATACGCAGTATTTT
-,-,TRBV7-2,TRBJ2-5,CASSLSAGLLQETQYF,TGTGCCAGCAGCTTATCGGCGGGACTGCTACAAGAGACCCAGTACTTC
-,-,TRBV7-2,TRBJ1-2,CASSLYVSGGYTF,TGTGCCAGCAGCTTGTACGTATCCGGGGGCTACACCTTC
-,-,TRBV29-1,TRBJ2-6,CSVEAGAGANVLTF,TGCAGCGTTGAAGCAGGTGCCGGGGCCAACGTCCTGACTTTC
-,TRBD2,TRBV5-4,TRBJ2-7,CASSLKVGGLEVGQYF,TGTGCCAGCAGCTTGAAGGTGGGGGGACTAGAGGTAGGGCAGTACTTC